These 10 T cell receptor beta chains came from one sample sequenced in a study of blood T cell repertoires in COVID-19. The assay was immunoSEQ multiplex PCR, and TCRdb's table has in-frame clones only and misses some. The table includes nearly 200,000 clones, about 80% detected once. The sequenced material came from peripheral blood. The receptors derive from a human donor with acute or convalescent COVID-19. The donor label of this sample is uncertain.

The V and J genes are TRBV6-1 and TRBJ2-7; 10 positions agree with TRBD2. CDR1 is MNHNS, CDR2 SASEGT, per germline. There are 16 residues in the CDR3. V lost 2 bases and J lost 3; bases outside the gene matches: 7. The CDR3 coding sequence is TGTGCCAGCAGTGAATCCCCTAGCGGGAGTGTCTACGAGCAGTACTTC. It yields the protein CASSESPSGSVYEQYF.

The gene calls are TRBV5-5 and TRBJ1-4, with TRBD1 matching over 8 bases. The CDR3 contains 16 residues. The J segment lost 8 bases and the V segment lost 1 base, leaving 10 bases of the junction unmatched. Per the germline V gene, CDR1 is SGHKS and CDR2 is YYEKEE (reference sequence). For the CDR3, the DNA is TGTGCCAGCAGCTTGATGGGAGGACAGGGTGGGGAAAAACTGTTTTTT. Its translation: CASSLMGGQGGEKLFF.

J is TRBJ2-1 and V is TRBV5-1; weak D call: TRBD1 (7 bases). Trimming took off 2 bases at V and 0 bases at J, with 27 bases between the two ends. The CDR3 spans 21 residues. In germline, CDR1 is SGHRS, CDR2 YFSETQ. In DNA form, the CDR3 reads TGCGCCAGCAGCTTACTCTCCCCGGGACAGCTGGCGGGGAGCTCCTACAATGAGCAGTTCTTC. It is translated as CASSLLSPGQLAGSSYNEQFF. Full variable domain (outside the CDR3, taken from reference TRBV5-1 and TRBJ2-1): KAGVTQTPRYLIKTRGQQVTLSCSPISGHRSVSWYQQTPGQGLQFLFEYFSETQRNKGNFPGRFSGRQFSNSRSEMNVSTLELGDSALYLCASSLLSPGQLAGSSYNEQFFGPGTRLTVL.

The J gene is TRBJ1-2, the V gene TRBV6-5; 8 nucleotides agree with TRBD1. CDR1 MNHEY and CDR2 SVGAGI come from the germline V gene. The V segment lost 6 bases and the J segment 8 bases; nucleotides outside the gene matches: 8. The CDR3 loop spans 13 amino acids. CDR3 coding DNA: TGTGCCAGCAGACGACAGGGGTACGTCGGCTACACCTTC. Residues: CASRRQGYVGYTF.

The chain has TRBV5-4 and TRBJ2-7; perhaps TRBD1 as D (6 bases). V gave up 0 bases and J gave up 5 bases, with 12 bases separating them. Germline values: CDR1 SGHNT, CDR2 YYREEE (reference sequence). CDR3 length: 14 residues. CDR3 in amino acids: CASSLEAGAHEQYF. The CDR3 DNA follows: TGTGCCAGCAGCTTGGAGGCAGGGGCCCACGAGCAGTACTTC.

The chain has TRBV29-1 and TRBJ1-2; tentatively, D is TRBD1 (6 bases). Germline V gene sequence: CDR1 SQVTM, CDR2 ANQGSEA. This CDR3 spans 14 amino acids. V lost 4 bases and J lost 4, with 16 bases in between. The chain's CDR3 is CSVGASGTSYGYTF. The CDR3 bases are TGCAGCGTTGGGGCCTCAGGGACAAGCTATGGCTACACCTTC. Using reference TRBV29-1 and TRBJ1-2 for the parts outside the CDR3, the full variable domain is SAVISQKPSRDICQRGTSLTIQCQVDSQVTMMFWYRQQPGQSLTLIATANQGSEATYESGFVIDKFPISRPNLTFSTLTVSNMSPEDSSIYLCSVGASGTSYGYTFGSGTRLTVV.

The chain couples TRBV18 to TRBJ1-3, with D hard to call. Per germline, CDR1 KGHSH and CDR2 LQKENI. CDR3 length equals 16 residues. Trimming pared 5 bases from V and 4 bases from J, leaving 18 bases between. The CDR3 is CASSIGLPKAGNTIYF. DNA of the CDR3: TGTGCCAGCTCAATAGGACTGCCGAAAGCGGGAAACACCATATATTTT.

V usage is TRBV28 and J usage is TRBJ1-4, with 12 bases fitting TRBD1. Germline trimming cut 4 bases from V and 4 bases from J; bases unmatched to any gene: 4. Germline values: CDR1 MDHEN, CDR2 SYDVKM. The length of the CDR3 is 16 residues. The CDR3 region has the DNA TGTGCCAGCAGTTCAGGGACAGGGGGCGGTAATGAAAAACTGTTTTTT. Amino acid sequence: CASSSGTGGGNEKLFF.

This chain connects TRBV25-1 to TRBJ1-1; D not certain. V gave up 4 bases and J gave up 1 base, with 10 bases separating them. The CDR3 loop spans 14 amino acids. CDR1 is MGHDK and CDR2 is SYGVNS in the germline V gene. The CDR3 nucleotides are TGTGCCAGCAGTGGTCGTGGCCCGAACACTGAAGCTTTCTTT. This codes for CASSGRGPNTEAFF.

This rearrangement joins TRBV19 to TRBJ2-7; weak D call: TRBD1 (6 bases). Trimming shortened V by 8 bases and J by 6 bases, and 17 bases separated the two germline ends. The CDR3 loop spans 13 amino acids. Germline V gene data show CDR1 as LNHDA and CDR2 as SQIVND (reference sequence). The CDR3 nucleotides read TGTGCCAGTGGCGTAACAGGGATCAGCGAGCAGTACTTC. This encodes CASGVTGISEQYF.